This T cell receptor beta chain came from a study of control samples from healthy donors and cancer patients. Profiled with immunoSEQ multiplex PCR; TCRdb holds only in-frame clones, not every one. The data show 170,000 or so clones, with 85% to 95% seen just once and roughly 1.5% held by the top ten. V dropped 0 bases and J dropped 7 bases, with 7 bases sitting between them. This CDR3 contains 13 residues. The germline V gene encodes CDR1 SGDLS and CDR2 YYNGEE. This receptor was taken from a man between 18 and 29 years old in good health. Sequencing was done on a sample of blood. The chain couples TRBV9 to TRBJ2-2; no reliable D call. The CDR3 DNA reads TGTGCCAGCAGCGTAGGACGGGTCGGGGAGCTGTTTTTT. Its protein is CASSVGRVGELFF.